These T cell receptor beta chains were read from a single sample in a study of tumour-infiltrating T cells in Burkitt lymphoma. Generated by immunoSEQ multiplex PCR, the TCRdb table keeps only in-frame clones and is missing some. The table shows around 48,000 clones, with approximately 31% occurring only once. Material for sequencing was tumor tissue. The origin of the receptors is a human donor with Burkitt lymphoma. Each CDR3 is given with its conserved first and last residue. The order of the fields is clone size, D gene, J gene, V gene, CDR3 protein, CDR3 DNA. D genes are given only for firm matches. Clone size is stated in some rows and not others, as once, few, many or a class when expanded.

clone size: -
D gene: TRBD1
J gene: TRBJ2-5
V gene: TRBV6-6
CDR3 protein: CASSLGGQQETQYF
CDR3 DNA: TGTGCCAGCAGTCTAGGGGGACAGCAAGAGACCCAGTACTTC

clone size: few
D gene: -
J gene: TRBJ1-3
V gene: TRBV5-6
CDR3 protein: CASSLVGRSGNTIYF
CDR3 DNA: TGTGCCAGCAGCTTGGTAGGACGCTCTGGAAACACCATATATTTT

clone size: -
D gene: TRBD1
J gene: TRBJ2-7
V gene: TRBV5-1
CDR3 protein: CASRFAGTGGYEQYF
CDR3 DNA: TGCGCCAGCAGGTTCGCCGGGACAGGGGGCTACGAGCAGTACTTC

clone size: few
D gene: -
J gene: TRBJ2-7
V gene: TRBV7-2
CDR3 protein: CASSLGWGDEQYF
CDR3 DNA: TGTGCCAGCAGCTTAGGGTGGGGGGACGAGCAGTACTTC

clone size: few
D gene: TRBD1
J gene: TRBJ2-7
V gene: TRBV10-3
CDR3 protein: CAIRSGTGTYEQYF
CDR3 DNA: TGTGCCATCAGGTCCGGGACAGGCACCTACGAGCAGTACTTC

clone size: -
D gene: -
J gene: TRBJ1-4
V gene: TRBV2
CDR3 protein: CASRGRHEKLFF
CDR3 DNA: TGTGCCAGCAGGGGCCGTCATGAAAAACTGTTTTTT

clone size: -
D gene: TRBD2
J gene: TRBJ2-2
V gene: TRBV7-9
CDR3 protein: CASSLLAGTGELFF
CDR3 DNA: TGTGCCAGCAGCTTACTAGCGGGCACCGGGGAGCTGTTTTTT

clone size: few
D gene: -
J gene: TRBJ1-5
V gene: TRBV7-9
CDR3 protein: CASSLGGGRNQPQHF
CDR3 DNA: TGTGCCAGCAGCTTAGGTGGGGGGCGCAATCAGCCCCAGCATTTT

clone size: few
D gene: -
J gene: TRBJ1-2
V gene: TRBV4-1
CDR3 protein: CASRQTASRDYGYTF
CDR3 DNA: TGCGCCAGCAGACAAACAGCTTCCAGGGACTATGGCTACACCTTC

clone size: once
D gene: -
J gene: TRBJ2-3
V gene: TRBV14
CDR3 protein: CASSQGLLTDTQYF
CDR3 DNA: TGTGCCAGCAGCCAAGGTCTTTTGACAGATACGCAGTATTTT

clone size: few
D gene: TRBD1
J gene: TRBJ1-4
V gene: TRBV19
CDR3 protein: CASKGQYNEKLFF
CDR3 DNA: TGTGCCTCGAAGGGACAGTATAATGAAAAACTGTTTTTT

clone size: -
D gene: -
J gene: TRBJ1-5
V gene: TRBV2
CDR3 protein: CASSVVGGRPQHF
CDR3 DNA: TGTGCCAGCAGTGTCGTAGGGGGTCGGCCCCAGCATTTT

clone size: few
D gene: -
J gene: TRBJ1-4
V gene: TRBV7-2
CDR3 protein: CASSQAGEKLFF
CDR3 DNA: TGTGCCAGCAGCCAAGCGGGTGAAAAACTGTTTTTT

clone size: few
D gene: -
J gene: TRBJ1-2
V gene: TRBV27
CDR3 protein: CASSPAGGYGYTF
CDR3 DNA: TGTGCCAGCAGCCCTGCCGGGGGTTATGGCTACACCTTC

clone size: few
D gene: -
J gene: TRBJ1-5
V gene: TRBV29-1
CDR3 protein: CSVALQRNQPQHF
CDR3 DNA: TGCAGCGTTGCCCTACAGCGGAATCAGCCCCAGCATTTT

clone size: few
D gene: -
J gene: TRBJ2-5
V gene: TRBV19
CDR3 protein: CASSIKLMQETQYF
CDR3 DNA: TGTGCCAGTAGTATAAAGTTGATGCAAGAGACCCAGTACTTC

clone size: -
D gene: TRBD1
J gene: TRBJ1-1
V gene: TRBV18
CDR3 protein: CASSPGQGLEAFF
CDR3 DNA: TGTGCCAGCTCACCGGGACAGGGTTTAGAAGCTTTCTTT

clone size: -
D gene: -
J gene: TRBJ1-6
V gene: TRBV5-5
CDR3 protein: CASSPQDTYFYNSPLHF
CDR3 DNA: TGTGCCAGCAGCCCTCAAGACACCTACTTCTATAATTCACCCCTCCACTTT

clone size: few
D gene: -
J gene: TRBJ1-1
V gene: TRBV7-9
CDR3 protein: CASSSDRNTEAFF
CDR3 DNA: TGTGCCAGCAGCTCGGACAGGAACACTGAAGCTTTCTTT

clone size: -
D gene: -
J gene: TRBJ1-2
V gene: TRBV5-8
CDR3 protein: CASGPDGRRFYGYTF
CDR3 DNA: TGTGCCAGCGGCCCTGATGGGCGGCGATTCTATGGCTACACCTTC

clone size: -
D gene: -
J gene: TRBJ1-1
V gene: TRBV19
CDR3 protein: CASSIGGGTEAFF
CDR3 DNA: TGTGCCAGTAGTATAGGAGGGGGCACTGAAGCTTTCTTT

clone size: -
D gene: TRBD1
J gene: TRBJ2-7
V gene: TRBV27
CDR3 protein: CASSWGQGAFYEQYF
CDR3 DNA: TGTGCCAGCAGTTGGGGACAGGGTGCCTTCTACGAGCAGTACTTC

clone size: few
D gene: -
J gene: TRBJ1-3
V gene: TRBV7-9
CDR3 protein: CASSSLDTIYF
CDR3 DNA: TGTGCCAGCAGCTCTCTGGACACCATATATTTT

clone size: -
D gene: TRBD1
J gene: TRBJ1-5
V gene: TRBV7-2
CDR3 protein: CASSRQGSNQPQHF
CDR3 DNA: TGTGCCAGCAGCCGACAGGGTAGCAATCAGCCCCAGCATTTT